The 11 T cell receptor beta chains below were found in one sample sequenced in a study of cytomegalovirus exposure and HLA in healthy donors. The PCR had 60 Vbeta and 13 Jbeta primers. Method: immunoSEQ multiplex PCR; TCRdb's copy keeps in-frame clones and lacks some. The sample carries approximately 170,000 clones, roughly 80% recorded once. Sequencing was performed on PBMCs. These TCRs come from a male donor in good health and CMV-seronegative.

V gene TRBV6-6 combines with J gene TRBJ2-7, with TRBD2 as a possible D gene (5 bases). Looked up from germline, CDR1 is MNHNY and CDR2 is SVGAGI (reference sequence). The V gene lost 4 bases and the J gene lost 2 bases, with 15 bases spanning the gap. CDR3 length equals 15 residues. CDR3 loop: CASSSRDRVPYEQYF. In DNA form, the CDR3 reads TGTGCCAGCAGTTCCCGGGATCGCGTCCCCTACGAGCAGTACTTC.

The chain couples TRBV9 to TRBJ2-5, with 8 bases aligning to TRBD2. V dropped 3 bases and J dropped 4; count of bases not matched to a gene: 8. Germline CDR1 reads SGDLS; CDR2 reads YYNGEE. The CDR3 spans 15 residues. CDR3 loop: CASSGGSGVGETQYF. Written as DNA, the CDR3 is TGTGCCAGCAGCGGGGGTAGCGGGGTAGGAGAGACCCAGTACTTC.

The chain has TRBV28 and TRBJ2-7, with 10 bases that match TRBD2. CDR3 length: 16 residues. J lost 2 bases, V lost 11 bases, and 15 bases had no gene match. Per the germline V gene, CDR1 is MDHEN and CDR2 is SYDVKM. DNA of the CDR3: TGTGCCTGCGACAGGATTAGCGGGGGGAGCCCCTACGAGCAGTACTTC. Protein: CACDRISGGSPYEQYF.

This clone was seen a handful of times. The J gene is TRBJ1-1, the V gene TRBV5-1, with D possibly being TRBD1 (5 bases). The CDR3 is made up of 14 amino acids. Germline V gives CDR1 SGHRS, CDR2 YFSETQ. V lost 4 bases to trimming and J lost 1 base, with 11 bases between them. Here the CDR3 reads CASSPRVGNTEAFF. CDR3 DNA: TGCGCCAGCAGCCCCAGGGTCGGGAACACTGAAGCTTTCTTT.

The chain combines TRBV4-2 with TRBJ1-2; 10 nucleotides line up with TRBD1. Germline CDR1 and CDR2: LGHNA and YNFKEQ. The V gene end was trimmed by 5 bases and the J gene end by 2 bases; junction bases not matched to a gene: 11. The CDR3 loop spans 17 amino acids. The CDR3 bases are TGTGCCAGCAGCGAAACAGGGACAGGGGTTAGAAACTATGGCTACACCTTC. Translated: CASSETGTGVRNYGYTF.

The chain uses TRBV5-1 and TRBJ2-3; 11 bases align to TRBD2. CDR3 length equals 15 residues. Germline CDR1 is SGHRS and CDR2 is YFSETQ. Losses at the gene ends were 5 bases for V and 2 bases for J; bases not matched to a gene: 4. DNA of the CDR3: TGCGCCAGCAGAGGGACTAGCGGTCCCACAGATACGCAGTATTTT. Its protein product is CASRGTSGPTDTQYF.

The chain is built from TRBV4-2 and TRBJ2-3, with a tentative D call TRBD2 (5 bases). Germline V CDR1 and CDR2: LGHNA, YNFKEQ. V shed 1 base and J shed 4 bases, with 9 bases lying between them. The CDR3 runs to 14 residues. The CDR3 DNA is TGTGCCAGCAGCCAAGGGTACGGGGCAGATACGCAGTATTTT. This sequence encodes CASSQGYGADTQYF.

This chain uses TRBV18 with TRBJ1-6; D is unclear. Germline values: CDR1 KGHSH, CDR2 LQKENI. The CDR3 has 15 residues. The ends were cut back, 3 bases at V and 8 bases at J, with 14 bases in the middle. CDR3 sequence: CASSPKTYSDSPLHF. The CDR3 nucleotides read TGTGCCAGCTCACCCAAGACATACTCGGATTCACCCCTCCACTTT. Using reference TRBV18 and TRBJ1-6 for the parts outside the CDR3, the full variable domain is NAGVMQNPRHLVRRRGQEARLRCSPMKGHSHVYWYRQLPEEGLKFMVYLQKENIIDESGMPKERFSAEFPKEGPSILRIQQVVRGDSAAYFCASSPKTYSDSPLHFGNGTRLTVT.

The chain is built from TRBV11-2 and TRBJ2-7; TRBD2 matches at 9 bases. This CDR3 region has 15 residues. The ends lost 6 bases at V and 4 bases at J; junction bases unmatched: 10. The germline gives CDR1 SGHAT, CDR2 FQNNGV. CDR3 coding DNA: TGTGCCAGCAGTAGAGATGCGGGGGGGGCTTACGAGCAGTACTTC. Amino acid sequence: CASSRDAGGAYEQYF.

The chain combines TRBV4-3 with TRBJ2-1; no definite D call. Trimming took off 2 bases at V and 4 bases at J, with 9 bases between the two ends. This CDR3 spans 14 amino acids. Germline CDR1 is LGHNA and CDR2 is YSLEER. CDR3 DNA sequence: TGCGCCAGCAGCCAATCAACAGCTTACAATGAGCAGTTCTTC. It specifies CASSQSTAYNEQFF.

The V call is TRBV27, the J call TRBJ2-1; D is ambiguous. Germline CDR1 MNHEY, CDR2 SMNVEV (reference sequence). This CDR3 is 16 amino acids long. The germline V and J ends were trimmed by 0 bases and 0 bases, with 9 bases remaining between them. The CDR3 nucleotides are TGTGCCAGCAGTTTATCGGGCCGGAACTCCTACAATGAGCAGTTCTTC. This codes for CASSLSGRNSYNEQFF.